Below, one T cell receptor beta chain is given with its context. CDR1 MDHEN and CDR2 SYDVKM come from the germline V gene. The CDR3 is 17 amino acids. V shed 5 bases and J 0 bases; nucleotides not matched to a gene: 8. In the original analysis: Amplified reference gene primers provided the basis for estimating nucleated cell counts. Measured with immunoSEQ multiplex PCR; TCRdb has only the in-frame clones, and not every one. V and J calls and clone size come straight from that table; D and trimming were deduced from the DNA. The table lists under 200,000 clones, approximately 80% of them singletons. The data were obtained in a study of blood T cell repertoires in COVID-19. Across the study: Acute-phase and convalescent COVID-19 samples originated in the United States, Italy and Spain. T cells, B-cell-depleted T cells, or PBMCs provided the cDNA or gDNA that served as material.

The Seattle site enrolled patients during active infection and followed them longitudinally. The chain joins TRBV28 to TRBJ2-5; 11 bases are a match to TRBD2. The sequencing input was peripheral blood. The TCR sequence derives from a woman between 65 and 79 years old with COVID-19, enrolled during active disease. The CDR3 loop is CASSGLGTSGNQETQYF. CDR3 DNA sequence: TGTGCCAGCAGTGGCCTCGGGACTAGCGGAAACCAAGAGACCCAGTACTTC. The complete variable domain, with remaining parts taken from reference TRBV28 and TRBJ2-5, reads DVKVTQSSRYLVKRTGEKVFLECVQDMDHENMFWYRQDPGLGLRLIYFSYDVKMKEKGDIPEGYSVSREKKERFSLILESASTNQTSMYLCASSGLGTSGNQETQYFGPGTRLLVL.